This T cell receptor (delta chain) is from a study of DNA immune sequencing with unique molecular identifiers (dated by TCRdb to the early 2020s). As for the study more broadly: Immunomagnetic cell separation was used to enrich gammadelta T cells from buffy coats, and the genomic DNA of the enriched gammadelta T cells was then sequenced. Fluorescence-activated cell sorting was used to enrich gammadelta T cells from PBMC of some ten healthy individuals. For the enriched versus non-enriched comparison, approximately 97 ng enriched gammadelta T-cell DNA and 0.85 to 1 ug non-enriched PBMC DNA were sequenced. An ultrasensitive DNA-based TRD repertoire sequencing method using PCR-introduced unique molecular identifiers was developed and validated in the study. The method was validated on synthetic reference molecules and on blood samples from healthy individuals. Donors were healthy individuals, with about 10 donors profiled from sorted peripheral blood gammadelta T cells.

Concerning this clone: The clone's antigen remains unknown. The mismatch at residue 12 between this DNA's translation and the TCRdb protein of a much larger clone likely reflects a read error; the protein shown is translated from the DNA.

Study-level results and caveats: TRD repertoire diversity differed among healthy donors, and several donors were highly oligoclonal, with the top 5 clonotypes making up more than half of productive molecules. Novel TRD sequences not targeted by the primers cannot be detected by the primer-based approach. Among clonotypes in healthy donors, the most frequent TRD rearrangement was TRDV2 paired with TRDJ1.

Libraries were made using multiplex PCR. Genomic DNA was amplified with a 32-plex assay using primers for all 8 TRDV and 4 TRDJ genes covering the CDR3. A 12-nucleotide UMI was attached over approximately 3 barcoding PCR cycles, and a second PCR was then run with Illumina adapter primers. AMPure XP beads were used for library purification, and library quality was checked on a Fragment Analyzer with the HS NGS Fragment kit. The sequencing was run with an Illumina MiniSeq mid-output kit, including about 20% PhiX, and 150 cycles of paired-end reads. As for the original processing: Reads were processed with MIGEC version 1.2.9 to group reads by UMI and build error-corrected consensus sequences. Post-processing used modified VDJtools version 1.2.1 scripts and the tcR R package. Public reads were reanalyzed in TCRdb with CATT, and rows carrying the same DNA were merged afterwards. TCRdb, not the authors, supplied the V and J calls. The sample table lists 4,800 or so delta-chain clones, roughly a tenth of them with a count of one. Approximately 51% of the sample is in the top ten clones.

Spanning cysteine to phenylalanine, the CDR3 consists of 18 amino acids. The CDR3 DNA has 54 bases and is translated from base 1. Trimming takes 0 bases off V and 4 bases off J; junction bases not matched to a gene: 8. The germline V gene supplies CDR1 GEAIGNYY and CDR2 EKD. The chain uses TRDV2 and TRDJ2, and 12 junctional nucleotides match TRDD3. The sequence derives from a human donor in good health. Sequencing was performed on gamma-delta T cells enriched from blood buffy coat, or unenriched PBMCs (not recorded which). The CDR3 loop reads CACDTLLGDTSQTAQLFF. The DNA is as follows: TGTGCCTGTGACACCCTACTGGGGGATACTTCTCAGACAGCACAACTCTTCTTT.